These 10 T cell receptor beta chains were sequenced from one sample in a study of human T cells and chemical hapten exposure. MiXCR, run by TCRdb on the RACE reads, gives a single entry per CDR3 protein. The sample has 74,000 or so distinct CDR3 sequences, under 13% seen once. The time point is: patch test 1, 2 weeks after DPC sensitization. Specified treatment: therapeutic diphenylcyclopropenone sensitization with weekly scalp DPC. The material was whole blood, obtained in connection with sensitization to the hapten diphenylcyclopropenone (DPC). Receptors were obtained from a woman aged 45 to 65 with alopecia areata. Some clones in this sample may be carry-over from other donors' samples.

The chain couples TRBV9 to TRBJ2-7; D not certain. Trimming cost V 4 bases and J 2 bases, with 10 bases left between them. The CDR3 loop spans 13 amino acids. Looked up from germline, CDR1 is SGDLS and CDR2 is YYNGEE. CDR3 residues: CASSNDVAYEQYF. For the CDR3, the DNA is TGTGCCAGCAGCAACGACGTAGCCTACGAGCAGTACTTC.

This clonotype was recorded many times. Here the CDR3 reads CASSPGQGAYNEQFF. CDR3 coding DNA: TGTGCCAGCTCACCAGGGCAGGGGGCCTACAATGAGCAGTTCTTC. This chain connects TRBV18 to TRBJ2-1; 7 bases line up with TRBD1. Germline V gene data show CDR1 as KGHSH and CDR2 as LQKENI. The CDR3 sequence is 15 residues long. Trimming took 2 bases from V and 2 from J; bases not matched to a gene: 3.

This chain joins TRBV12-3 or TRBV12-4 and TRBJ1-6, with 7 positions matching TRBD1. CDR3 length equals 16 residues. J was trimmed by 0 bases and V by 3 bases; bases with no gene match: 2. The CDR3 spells CASSLAGGSYNSPLHF. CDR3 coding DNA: TGTGCCAGCAGTTTGGCAGGGGGCTCCTATAATTCACCCCTCCACTTT.

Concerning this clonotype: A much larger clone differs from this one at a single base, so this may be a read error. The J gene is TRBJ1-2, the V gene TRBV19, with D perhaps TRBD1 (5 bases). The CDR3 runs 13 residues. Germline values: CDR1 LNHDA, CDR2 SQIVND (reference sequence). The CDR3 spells CASSTLGTMSYPF. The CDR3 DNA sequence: TGTGCCAGTAGTACCCTGGGGACTATGAGCTACCCCTTC.

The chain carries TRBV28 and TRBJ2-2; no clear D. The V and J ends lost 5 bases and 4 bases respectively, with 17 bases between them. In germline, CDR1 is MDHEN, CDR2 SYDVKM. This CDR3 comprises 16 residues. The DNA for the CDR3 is TGTGCCAGCAGTCCCACCCGGGCGACGGGCACCGGGGAGCTGTTTTTT. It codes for CASSPTRATGTGELFF. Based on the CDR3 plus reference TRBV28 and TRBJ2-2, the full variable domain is DVKVTQSSRYLVKRTGEKVFLECVQDMDHENMFWYRQDPGLGLRLIYFSYDVKMKEKGDIPEGYSVSREKKERFSLILESASTNQTSMYLCASSPTRATGTGELFFGEGSRLTVL.

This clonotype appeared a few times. The CDR3 DNA sequence: TGCAGTGCTAGAGGCGGGTGGGTGAACACTGAAGCTTTCTTT. It is translated as CSARGGWVNTEAFF. This chain joins TRBV20-1 and TRBJ1-1; no definite D call. The V end lost 1 base, the J end lost 0 bases, and 9 bases lay between the germline ends. The CDR3 covers 14 residues. The germline V gene encodes CDR1 DFQATT and CDR2 SNEGSKA (reference sequence).

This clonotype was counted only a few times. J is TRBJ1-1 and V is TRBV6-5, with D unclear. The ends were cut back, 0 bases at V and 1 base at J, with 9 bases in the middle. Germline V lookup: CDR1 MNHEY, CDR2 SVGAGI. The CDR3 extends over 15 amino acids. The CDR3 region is CASSYSRTGNTEAFF. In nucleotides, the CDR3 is TGTGCCAGCAGTTACTCGCGGACGGGGAACACTGAAGCTTTCTTT.

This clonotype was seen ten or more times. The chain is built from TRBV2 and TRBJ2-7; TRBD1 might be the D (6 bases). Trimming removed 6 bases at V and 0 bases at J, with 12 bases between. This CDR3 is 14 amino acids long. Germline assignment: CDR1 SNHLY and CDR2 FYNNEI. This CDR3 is CASRGQGTSYEQYF. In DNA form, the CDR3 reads TGTGCCAGCAGAGGGCAGGGGACCTCCTACGAGCAGTACTTC.

In DNA, the CDR3 is TGCAGCGTTGAACCGGTGGGAGTAGTCGGGGAGCTGTTTTTT. Its protein is CSVEPVGVVGELFF. This chain uses TRBV29-1 with TRBJ2-2, with D perhaps TRBD2 (5 bases). V was shortened by 2 bases and J by 7 bases, with 14 bases between the two germline ends. Germline CDR1 SQVTM, CDR2 ANQGSEA. The CDR3 spans 14 residues.

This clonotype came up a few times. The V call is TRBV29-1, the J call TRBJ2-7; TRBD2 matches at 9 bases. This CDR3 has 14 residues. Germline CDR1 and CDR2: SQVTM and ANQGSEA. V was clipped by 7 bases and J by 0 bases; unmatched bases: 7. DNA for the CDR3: TGCAGCGCGTTAGGACTAGCGTTCTCCTACGAGCAGTACTTC. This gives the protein CSALGLAFSYEQYF.